This T cell receptor (beta chain) was observed in a study of cytotoxic CD8 clonotypes in ibrutinib-treated CLL. For the study at large: The patient breakdown showed more than nine relapsed/refractory and around 16 treatment-naive cases, with 17 IGHV unmutated. Across samples, productive templates numbered 200,000 to 300,000 and productive rearrangements reached 75,000 to 100,000 on average.

TCRdb's table, derived via immunoSEQ multiplex PCR, lists solely in-frame clones and lacks some. The sample holds approximately 80,000 clones; around 84% are singletons and the top ten take under 6.5%. Germline V gene sequence: CDR1 MDHEN, CDR2 SYDVKM. After removal of 2 bases from V and 2 bases from J, the junction contained 4 bases not matched to a gene. This CDR3 region has 16 residues. TCR beta libraries used roughly 1.9 micrograms of DNA from cryopreserved PBMCs. This TCR was recovered from a human donor with chronic lymphocytic leukemia. This material consisted of PBMCs, taken before ibrutinib treatment. The rearrangement joins TRBV28 to TRBJ1-3, with 9 bases aligning to TRBD1. CDR3 protein: CASSLGQGLTGNTIYF. The CDR3 nucleotides are TGTGCCAGCAGTTTAGGACAGGGGTTAACTGGAAACACCATATATTTT.